This T cell receptor beta chain was recorded in a study of T-cell reconstitution after alpha-beta-depleted transplantation in children. In the case of this clonotype: Its antigen is currently unknown.

This CDR3 spans 18 amino acids. J gave up 2 bases and V 0 bases, and 10 bases lay outside the gene matches. The V gene's germline CDR1 is DFQATT and CDR2 SNEGSKA (reference sequence). Unique molecular identifiers featured in how the TCRbeta library was prepared. TCRdb independently ran MiXCR on the PCR reads; one entry per CDR3 protein. The profile shows about 78,000 distinct CDR3 sequences, 14% of them singletons. Notes on the study in general: Reportedly, alpha-beta T cells present about two months post-transplant originated from several hundred expanded clones of graft origin.

Specimen: PBMCs, mostly from graft donor cells, collected 180 days after TCRalphabeta/CD19-depleted stem cell transplant. This receptor was taken from a male patient between 2 and 15 years old who had a stem cell transplant for acute lymphoblastic leukemia, so the T cells may come from the graft donor. The rearrangement joins TRBV20-1 to TRBJ2-3; TRBD2 agrees at 11 bases. CDR3 loop: CSARDFKGTSGTTDTQYF. CDR3 bases: TGCAGTGCTAGAGACTTTAAGGGGACTAGCGGAACCACAGATACGCAGTATTTT.